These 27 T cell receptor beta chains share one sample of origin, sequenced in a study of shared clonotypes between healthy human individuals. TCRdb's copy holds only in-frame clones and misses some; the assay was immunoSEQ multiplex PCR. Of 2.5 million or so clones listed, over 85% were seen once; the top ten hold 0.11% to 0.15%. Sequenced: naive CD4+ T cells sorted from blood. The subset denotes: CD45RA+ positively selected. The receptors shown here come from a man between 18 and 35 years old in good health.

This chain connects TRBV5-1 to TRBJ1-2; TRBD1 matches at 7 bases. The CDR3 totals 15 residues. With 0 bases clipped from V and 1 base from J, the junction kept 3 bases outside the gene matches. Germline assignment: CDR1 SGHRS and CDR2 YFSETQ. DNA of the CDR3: TGCGCCAGCAGCTTGGGGGGACAGCTTAACTATGGCTACACCTTC. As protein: CASSLGGQLNYGYTF.

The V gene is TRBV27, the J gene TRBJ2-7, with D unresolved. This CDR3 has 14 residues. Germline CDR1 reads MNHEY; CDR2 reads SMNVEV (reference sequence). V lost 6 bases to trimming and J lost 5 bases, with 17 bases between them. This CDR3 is CASSRRVPRDEQYF. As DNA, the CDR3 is TGTGCCAGCAGCCGGAGAGTCCCTAGGGACGAGCAGTACTTC.

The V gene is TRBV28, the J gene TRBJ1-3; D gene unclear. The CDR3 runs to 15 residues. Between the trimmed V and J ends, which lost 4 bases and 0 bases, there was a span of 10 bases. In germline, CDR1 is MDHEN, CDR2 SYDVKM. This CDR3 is CASSSRQSSGNTIYF. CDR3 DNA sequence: TGTGCCAGCAGTTCCCGGCAAAGCTCTGGAAACACCATATATTTT.

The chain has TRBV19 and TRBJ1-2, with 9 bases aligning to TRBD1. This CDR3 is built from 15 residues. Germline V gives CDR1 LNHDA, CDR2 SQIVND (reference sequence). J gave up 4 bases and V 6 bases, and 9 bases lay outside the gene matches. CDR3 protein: CASSPQGTGIYGYTF. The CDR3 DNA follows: TGTGCCAGTAGCCCACAGGGGACAGGGATCTATGGCTACACCTTC. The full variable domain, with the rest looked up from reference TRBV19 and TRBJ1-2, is DGGITQSPKYLFRKEGQNVTLSCEQNLNHDAMYWYRQDPGQGLRLIYYSQIVNDFQKGDIAEGYSVSREKKESFPLTVTSAQKNPTAFYLCASSPQGTGIYGYTFGSGTRLTVV.

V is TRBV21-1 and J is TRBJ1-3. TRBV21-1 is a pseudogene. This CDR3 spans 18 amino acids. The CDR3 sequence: CASSNEGFVGLSGNTIYF. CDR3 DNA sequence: TGTGCCAGCAGCAATGAGGGATTTGTCGGGCTCTCTGGAAACACCATATATTTT.

The CDR3 coding sequence is TGTGCCAGCAGTGTCCGACAGGGGGACTTGGGGCCCCAGCATTTT. It translates to CASSVRQGDLGPQHF. The V and J genes are TRBV2 and TRBJ1-5; 9 bases line up with TRBD1. CDR3 length: 15 residues. CDR1 is SNHLY and CDR2 is FYNNEI in the germline V gene. The trim removed 4 bases at V and 9 bases at J, leaving 10 bases unmatched.

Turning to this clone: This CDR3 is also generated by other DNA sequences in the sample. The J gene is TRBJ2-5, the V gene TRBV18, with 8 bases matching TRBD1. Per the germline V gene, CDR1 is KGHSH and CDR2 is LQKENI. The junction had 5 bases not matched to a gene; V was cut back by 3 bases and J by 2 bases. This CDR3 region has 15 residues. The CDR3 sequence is CASSPSGGVQETQYF. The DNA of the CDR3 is TGTGCCAGCTCACCGTCAGGGGGCGTGCAAGAGACCCAGTACTTC.

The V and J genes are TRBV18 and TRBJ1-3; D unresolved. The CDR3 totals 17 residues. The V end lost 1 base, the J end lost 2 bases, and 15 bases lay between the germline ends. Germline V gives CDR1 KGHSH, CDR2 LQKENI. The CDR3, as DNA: TGTGCCAGCTCACCACGCCCCCCCGCGGAAACTGGAAACACCATATATTTT. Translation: CASSPRPPAETGNTIYF.

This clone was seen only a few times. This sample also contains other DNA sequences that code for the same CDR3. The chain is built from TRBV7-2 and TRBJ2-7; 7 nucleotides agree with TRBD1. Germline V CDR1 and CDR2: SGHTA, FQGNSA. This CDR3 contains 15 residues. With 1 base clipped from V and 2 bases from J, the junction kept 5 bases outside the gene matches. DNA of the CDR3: TGTGCCAGCAGCTTAGTCGGGACAGACCCCTACGAGCAGTACTTC. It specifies CASSLVGTDPYEQYF.

Here the CDR3 reads CASSFPGTGRSTDTQYF. The CDR3, as DNA: TGTGCCAGCAGCTTCCCCGGGACAGGGCGCAGCACAGATACGCAGTATTTT. This chain links TRBV11-2 with TRBJ2-3; the match to TRBD1 covers 9 bases. V trimming: 3 bases; J trimming: 0 bases; junction bases outside the gene matches: 7. CDR3 length: 17 amino acids. In germline, CDR1 is SGHAT, CDR2 FQNNGV.

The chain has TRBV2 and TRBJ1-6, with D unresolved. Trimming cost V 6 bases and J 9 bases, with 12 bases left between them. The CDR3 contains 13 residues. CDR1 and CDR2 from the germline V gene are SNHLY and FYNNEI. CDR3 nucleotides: TGTGCCAGCAGGGGAAGGTTTAGTTCACCCCTCCACTTT. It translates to CASRGRFSSPLHF.

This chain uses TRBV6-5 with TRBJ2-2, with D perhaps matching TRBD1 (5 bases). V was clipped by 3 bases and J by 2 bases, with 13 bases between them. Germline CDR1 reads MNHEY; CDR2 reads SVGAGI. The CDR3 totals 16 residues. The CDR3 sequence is CASSYAIWTNTGELFF. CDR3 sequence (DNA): TGTGCCAGCAGTTATGCTATATGGACAAACACCGGGGAGCTGTTTTTT.

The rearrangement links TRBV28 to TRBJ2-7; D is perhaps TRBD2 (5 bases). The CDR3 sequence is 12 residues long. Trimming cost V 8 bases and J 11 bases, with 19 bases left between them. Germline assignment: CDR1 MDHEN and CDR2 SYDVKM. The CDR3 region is CASVTGWGEEYF. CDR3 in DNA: TGTGCCAGCGTTACCGGTTGGGGAGAGGAGTACTTC.

The CDR3 sequence is CASSSRNEQFF. The CDR3 bases are TGTGCCAGCAGCTCTCGGAATGAGCAGTTCTTC. The chain links TRBV7-2 to TRBJ2-1; D is unresolved. CDR1 and CDR2 (germline): SGHTA, FQGNSA. The ends were cut back, 4 bases at V and 7 bases at J, with 5 bases in the middle. The CDR3 is made up of 11 amino acids.

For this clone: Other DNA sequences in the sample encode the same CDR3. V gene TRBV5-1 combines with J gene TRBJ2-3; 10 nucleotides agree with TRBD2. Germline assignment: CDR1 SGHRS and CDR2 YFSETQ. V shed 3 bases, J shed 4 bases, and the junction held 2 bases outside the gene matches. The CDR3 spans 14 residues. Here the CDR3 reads CASSSTSGADTQYF. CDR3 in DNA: TGCGCCAGCAGCTCCACTAGCGGGGCAGATACGCAGTATTTT.

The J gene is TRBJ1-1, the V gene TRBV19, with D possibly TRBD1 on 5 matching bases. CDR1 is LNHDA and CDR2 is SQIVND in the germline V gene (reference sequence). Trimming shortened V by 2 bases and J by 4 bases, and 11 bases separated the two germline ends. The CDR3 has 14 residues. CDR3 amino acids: CASSITGRGTEAFF. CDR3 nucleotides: TGTGCCAGTAGTATAACTGGAAGGGGCACTGAAGCTTTCTTT.

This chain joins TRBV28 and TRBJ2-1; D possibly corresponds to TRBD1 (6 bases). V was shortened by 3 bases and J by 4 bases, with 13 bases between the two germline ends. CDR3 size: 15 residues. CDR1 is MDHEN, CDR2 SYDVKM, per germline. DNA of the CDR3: TGTGCCAGCAGTTTGAGGGGGAGACTTTACAATGAGCAGTTCTTC. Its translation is CASSLRGRLYNEQFF.

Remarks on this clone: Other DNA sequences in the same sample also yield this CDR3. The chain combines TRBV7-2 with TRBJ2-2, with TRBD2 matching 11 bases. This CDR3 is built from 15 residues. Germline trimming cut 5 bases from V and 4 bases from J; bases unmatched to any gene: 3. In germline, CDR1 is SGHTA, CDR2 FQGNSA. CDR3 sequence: CASSPGLAGTGELFF. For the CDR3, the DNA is TGTGCCAGCAGCCCCGGACTAGCGGGCACCGGGGAGCTGTTTTTT.

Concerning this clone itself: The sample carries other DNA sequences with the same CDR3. CDR3 DNA: TGTGCCAGCAGCCGACAGGGAAACACCGGGGAGCTGTTTTTT. This translates into CASSRQGNTGELFF. V is TRBV7-9 and J is TRBJ2-2, with 7 bases fitting TRBD1. Germline CDR1 and CDR2: SEHNR and FQNEAQ (reference sequence). The CDR3 spans 14 residues. Trimming at V came to 5 bases and at J to 2 bases, leaving 2 bases not matched to a gene.

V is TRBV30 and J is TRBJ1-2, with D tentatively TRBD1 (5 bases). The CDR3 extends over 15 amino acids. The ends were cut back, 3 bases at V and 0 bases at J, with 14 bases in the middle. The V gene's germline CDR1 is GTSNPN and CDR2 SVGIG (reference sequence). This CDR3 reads CAWSGTGSTNYGYTF. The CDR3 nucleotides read TGTGCCTGGAGCGGTACAGGATCAACTAACTATGGCTACACCTTC.

Here the CDR3 DNA reads TGTGCCAGCTCACCACCGGCGCGGTCTGGTGGCTACACCTTC. This codes for CASSPPARSGGYTF. V gene TRBV18 combines with J gene TRBJ1-2; the D is unclear. The CDR3 consists of 14 residues. Germline CDR1 reads KGHSH; CDR2 reads LQKENI. Trimming stripped 0 bases from V and 7 bases from J, with 12 bases between.

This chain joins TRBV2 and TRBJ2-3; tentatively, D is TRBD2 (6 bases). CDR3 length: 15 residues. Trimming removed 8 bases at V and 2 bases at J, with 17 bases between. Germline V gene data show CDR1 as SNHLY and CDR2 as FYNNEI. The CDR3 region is CASEAPGLSTDTQYF. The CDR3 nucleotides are TGTGCCAGCGAAGCCCCGGGACTTTCCACAGATACGCAGTATTTT.

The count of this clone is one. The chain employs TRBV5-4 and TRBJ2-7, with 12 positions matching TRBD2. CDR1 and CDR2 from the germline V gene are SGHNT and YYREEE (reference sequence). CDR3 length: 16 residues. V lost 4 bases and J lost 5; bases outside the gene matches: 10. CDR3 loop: CASSPGGLAGSDEQYF. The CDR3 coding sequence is TGTGCCAGCAGCCCCGGTGGACTAGCGGGATCGGACGAGCAGTACTTC.

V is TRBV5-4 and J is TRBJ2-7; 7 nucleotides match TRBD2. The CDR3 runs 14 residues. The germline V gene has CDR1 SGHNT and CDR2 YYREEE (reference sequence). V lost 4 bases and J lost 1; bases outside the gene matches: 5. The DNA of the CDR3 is TGTGCCAGCAGCCCCGGACTAGGATCCTACGAGCAGTACTTC. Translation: CASSPGLGSYEQYF. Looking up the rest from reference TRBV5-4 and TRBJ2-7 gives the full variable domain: ETGVTQSPTHLIKTRGQQVTLRCSSQSGHNTVSWYQQALGQGPQFIFQYYREEENGRGNFPPRFSGLQFPNYSSELNVNALELDDSALYLCASSPGLGSYEQYFGPGTRLTVT.

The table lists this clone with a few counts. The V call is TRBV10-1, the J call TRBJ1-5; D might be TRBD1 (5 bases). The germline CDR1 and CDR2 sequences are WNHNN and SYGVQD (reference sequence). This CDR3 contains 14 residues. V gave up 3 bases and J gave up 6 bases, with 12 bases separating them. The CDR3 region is CASSDGRAGQPQHF. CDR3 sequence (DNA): TGCGCCAGCAGTGATGGCAGGGCTGGTCAGCCCCAGCATTTT.

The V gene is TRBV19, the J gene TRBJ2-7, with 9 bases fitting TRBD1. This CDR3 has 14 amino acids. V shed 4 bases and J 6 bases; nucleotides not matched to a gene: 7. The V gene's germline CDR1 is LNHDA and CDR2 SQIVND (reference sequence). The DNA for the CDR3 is TGTGCCAGTAGTAACAGGGGGCTATCGAGCGAGCAGTACTTC. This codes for CASSNRGLSSEQYF.

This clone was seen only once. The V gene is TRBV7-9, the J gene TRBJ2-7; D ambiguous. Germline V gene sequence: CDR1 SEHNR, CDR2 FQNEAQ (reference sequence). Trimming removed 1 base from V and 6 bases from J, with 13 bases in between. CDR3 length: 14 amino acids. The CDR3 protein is CASSLGAYTGEQYF. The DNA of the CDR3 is TGTGCCAGCAGCTTAGGGGCCTACACTGGCGAGCAGTACTTC.